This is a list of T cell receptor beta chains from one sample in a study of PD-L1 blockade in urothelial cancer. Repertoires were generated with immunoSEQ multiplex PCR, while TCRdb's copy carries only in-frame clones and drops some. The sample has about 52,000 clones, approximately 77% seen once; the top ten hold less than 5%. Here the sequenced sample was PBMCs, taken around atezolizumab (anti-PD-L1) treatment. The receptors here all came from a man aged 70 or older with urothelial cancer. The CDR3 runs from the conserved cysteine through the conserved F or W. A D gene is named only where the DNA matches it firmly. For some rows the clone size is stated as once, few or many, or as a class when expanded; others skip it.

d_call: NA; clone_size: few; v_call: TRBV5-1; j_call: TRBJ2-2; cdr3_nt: TGCGCCAGCAGCTTGGCCGCTTATGATCATACCGGGACAAAGAACACCGGGGAGCTGTTTTTT; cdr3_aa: CASSLAAYDHTGTKNTGELFF
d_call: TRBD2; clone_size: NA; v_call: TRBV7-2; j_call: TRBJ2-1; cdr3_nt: TGTGCCAGCAGCTTAGGGACTAGCGGCTACAATGAGCAGTTCTTC; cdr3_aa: CASSLGTSGYNEQFF
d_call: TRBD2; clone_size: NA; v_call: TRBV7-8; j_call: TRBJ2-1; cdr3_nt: TGTGCCAGCAGCGAACTAGCGGGGGTCTCCTACAATGAGCAGTTCTTC; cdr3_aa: CASSELAGVSYNEQFF
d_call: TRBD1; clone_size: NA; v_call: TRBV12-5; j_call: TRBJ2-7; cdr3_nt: TGTGCGACAGGGAGATCCTACGAGCAGTACTTC; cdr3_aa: CATGRSYEQYF
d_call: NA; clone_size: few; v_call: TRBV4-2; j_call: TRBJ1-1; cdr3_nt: TGTGCCAGCAGCCAAGATGGAGCCGATCTGGACACTGAAGCTTTCTTT; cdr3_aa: CASSQDGADLDTEAFF
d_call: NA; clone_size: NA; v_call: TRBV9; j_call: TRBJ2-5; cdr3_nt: TGTGCCAGCAGCGTAGCTACGGGACTCTCACGGGGCCAAGAGACCCAGTACTTC; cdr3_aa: CASSVATGLSRGQETQYF
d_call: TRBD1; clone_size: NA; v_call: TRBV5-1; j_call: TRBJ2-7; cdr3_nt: TGCGCCAGCAGCTTGGCCGGGACAGGGCTCCTCTACGAGCAGTACTTC; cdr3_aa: CASSLAGTGLLYEQYF
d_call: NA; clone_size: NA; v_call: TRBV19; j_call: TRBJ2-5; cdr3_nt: TGTGCCAGTAGCGGGGGGCTCCAAGAGACCCAGTACTTC; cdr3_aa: CASSGGLQETQYF
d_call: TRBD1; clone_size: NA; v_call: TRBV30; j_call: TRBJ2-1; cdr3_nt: TGTGCCTGGCTAGGGACAGGCCGTCAGTTCTTC; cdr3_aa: CAWLGTGRQFF
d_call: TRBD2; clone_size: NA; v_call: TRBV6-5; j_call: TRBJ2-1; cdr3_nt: TGTGCCAGCAGACCCGCGGGGGGGGAATACAATGAGCAGTTCTTC; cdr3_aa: CASRPAGGEYNEQFF
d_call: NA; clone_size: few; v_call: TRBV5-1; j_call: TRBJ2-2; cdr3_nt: TGCGCCAGCACCTCGGACACCGGGGAGCTGTTTTTT; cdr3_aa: CASTSDTGELFF
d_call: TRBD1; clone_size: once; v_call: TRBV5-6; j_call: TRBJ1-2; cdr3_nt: TGTGCCAGCAGAGTTACAGGGGGAAGGGGCTACACCTTC; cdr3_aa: CASRVTGGRGYTF
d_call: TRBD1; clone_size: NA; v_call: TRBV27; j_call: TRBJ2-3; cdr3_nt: TGTGCCAGCTGCAGGACAGGGCGGGAAGATACGCAGTATTTT; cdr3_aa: CASCRTGREDTQYF
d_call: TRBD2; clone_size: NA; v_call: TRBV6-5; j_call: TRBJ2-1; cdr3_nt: TGTGCCAGCAGTTACACTAGCGGGGACAATGAGCAGTTCTTC; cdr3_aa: CASSYTSGDNEQFF
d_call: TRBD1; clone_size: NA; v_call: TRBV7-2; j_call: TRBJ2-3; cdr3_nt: TGTGCCAGCAGCATCGGGACAGGGGAGATTACGCAGTATTTT; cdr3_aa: CASSIGTGEITQYF
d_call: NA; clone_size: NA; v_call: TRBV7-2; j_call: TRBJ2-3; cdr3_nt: TGTGCCAGCAGCTATAGAGATACGCAGTATTTT; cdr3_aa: CASSYRDTQYF
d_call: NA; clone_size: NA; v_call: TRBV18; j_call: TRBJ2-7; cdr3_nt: TGTGCCAGCTCACCATCGCCCCAGGGCTCCTACGAGCAGTACTTC; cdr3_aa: CASSPSPQGSYEQYF
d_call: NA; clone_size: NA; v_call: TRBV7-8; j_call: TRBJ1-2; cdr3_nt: TGTGCCAGCAGCTTAGGGGGCAGAAACTATGGCTACACCTTC; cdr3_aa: CASSLGGRNYGYTF
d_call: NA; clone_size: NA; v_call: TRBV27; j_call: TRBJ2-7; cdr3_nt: TGTGCCAGCAGTTCAACAGGGCCCTACGAGCAGTACTTC; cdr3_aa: CASSSTGPYEQYF
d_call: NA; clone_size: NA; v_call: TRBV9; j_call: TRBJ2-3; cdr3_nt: TGTGCCAGCAAGAGCAGGTCCACAGATACGCAGTATTTT; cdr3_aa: CASKSRSTDTQYF
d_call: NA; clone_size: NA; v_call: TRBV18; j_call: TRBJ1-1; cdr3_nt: TGTGCCAGCTCAGCGGACAGATACACTGAAGCTTTCTTT; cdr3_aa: CASSADRYTEAFF
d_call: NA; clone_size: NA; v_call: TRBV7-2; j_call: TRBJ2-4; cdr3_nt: TGTGCCAGCAGCTCCAGACACCCAGCCAAAAACATTCAGTACTTC; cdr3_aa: CASSSRHPAKNIQYF
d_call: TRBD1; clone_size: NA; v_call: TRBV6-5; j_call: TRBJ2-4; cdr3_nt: TGTGCCAGTATGGACAGGGGTGGCAAAAACATTCAGTACTTC; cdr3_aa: CASMDRGGKNIQYF
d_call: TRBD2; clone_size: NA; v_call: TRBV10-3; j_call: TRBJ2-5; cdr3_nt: TGTGCCATCAGTGAAAAACTAGCGGGGGCGTACCAAGAGACCCAGTACTTC; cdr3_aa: CAISEKLAGAYQETQYF
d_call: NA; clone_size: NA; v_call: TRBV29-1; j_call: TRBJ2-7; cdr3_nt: TGCAGCGTTGTAGGAGGTTCTCCCTACGAGCAGTACTTC; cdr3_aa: CSVVGGSPYEQYF
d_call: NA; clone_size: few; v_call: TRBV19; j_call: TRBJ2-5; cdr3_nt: TGTGCCAGTAATAGAGGGGGGGAAGAGACCCAGTACTTC; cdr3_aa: CASNRGGEETQYF
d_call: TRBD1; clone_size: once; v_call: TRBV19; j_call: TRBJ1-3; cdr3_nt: TGTGCCAGTAGTGCGTGGACAGGGGGTGTCGGAAACACCATATATTTT; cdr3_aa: CASSAWTGGVGNTIYF
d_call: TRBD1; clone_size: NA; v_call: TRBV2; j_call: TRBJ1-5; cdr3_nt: TGTGCCAGCAGTGCCGACAGGGGGCAAGTTCAGCCCCAGCATTTT; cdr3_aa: CASSADRGQVQPQHF
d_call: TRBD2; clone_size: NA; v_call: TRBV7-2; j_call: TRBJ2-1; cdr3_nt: TGTGCCAGCAGCGAGCCGGGACTAGCGGGAGGGGATGAGCAGTTCTTC; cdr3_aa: CASSEPGLAGGDEQFF
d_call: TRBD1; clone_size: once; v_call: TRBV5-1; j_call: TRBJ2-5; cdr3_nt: TGCGCCAGCAGCATAGACAGGGGTGAAGAGACCCAGTACTTC; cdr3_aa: CASSIDRGEETQYF
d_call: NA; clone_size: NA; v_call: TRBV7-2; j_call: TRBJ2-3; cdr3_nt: TGTGCCAGCAGCTTAATTGGCCAGGCAGGGAGGCGGACAGATACGCAGTATTTT; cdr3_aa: CASSLIGQAGRRTDTQYF
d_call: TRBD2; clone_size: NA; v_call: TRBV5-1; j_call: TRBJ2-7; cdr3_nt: TGCGCCAGCAGCTTTTTGGGGGGGTCGTACGAGCAGTACTTC; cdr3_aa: CASSFLGGSYEQYF
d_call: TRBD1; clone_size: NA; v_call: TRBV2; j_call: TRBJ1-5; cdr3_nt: TGTGCCAGCAGAGCGTCTAGGACAGGGGGTCAGCCCCAGCATTTT; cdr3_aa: CASRASRTGGQPQHF
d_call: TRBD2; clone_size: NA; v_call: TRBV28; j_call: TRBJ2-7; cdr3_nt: TGTGCCAGCAGCCCCTTTGGGAGGGACGAGCAGTACTTC; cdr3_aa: CASSPFGRDEQYF
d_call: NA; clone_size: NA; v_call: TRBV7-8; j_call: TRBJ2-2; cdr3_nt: TGTGCCAGCAGCCCCGTCGGGGGAGAGGCCGGGGAGCTGTTTTTT; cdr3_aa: CASSPVGGEAGELFF
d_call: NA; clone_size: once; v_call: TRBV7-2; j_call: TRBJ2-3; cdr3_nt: TGTGCCAGCAGCTCTGTTGGGGGCCCCACAGATACGCAGTATTTT; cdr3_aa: CASSSVGGPTDTQYF
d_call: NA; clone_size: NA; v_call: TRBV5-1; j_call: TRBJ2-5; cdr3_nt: TGCGCCAGCAGCTTAAATGGGGGAGGTTGGGAGACCCAGTACTTC; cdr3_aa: CASSLNGGGWETQYF
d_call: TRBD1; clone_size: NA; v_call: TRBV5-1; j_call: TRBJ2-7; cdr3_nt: TGCGCCAGCAGCCCCCGGGACAGGGGAACCTACGAGCAGTACTTC; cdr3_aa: CASSPRDRGTYEQYF
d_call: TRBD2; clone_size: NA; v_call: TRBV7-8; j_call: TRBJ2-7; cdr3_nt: TGTGCCAGCAGCCCGCACCGGGTAGCGGGTGGCTACGAGCAGTACTTC; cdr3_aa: CASSPHRVAGGYEQYF
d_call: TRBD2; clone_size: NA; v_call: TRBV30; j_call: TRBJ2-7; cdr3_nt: TGTGCCTGGGGGGAGGGAGGCTACGAGCAGTACTTC; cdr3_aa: CAWGEGGYEQYF
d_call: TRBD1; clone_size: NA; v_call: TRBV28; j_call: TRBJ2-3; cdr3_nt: TGTGCCAGCAGTTCAACAGGGGGCGGCACAGATACGCAGTATTTT; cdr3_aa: CASSSTGGGTDTQYF
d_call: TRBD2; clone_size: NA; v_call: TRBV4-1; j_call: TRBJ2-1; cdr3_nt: TGCGCCAGCAGCCAAGGGGAGGGACTAGGGGGGTCCTACAATGAGCAGTTCTTC; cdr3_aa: CASSQGEGLGGSYNEQFF
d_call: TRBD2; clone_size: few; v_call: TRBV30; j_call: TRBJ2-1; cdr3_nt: TGTGCCTGGACTAGCGGGAGGGGGCAGGAGCAGTTCTTC; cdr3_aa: CAWTSGRGQEQFF
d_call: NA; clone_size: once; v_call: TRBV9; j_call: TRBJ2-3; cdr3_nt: TGTGCCAGCAGCGTAGGGGCAGTGACTAGAGATACGCAGTATTTT; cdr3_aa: CASSVGAVTRDTQYF
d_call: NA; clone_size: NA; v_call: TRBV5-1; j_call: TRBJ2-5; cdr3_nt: TGTGCCAGCAGCCAAATCTCGGGGGAGACCCAGTACTTC; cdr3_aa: CASSQISGETQYF
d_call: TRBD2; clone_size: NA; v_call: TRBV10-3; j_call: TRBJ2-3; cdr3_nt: TGTGCCATCAGAAGTCAACCGGGACTAGCGGGGGGGGGCCCAGATACGCAGTATTTT; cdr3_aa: CAIRSQPGLAGGGPDTQYF
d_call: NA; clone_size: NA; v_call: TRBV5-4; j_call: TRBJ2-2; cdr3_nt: TGTGCCAGCAGCTCGGGGTCGGGCAGGAACACCGGGGAGCTGTTTTTT; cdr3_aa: CASSSGSGRNTGELFF
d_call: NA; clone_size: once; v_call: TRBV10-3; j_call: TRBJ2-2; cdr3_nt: TGTGCCATCAGTGAGTCAGTTTGGGACTTCTCGAACACCGGGGAGCTGTTTTTT; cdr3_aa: CAISESVWDFSNTGELFF
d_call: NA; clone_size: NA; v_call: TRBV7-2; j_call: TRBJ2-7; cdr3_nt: TGTGCCAGCACCCAGGGGGGATATGAGCAGTACTTC; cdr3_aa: CASTQGGYEQYF